This T cell receptor (beta chain) is from a study of blood T cell repertoires in COVID-19. Study overall: The samples span acute and convalescent COVID-19 from the United States, Italy and Spain. PBMCs, B-cell-depleted T cells, or T cells provided the cDNA or gDNA that made up the material.

Per the original methods: From reference gene primer amplification, estimates of nucleated cell counts were derived. Produced via immunoSEQ multiplex PCR; TCRdb's table is partial and in-frame only. V, J and clone size derive from that table, while D and trimming were established from the DNA sequence. The table lists 150,000 to 200,000 clones, more than 70% of them singletons. Germline V lookup: CDR1 ENHRY, CDR2 SYGVKD. V gave up 4 bases and J gave up 2 bases, with 13 bases separating them. This CDR3 has 15 residues. The receptor comes from a middle-aged man with active or convalescent COVID-19. The gene calls are TRBV10-3 and TRBJ2-3; perhaps TRBD1 as D (6 bases). The sample taken for sequencing was peripheral blood. As DNA, the CDR3 is TGTGCCATCAGTGCCGGACAGACGAACACAGATACGCAGTATTTT. It is translated as CAISAGQTNTDTQYF.